This TCR beta chain was recovered during a study of neurological immune-mediated disorders. Time point here: longitudinal time-point 2. Trimming pared 6 bases from V and 1 base from J, leaving 9 bases between. Germline-derived CDR1 and CDR2 are SEHNR and FQNEAQ (reference sequence). The CDR3 consists of 13 residues. A single record per CDR3 protein comes from TCRdb applying MiXCR to the 5' RACE reads. The table shows tens of thousands of distinct CDR3 sequences, with 13% occurring only once. This clonotype is labeled medium-sized. The J gene is TRBJ1-1, the V gene TRBV7-9; D might be TRBD1 (6 bases). Sequences were obtained from PBMCs. This sequence originates from a woman between 40 and 55 years old in good health. The CDR3 nucleotides are TGTGCCAGCAGGCGGACAGAGAACACTGAAGCTTTCTTT. Amino acids: CASRRTENTEAFF.